The entry below gives a single T cell receptor (beta chain) sequence along with its context. Its antigen remains unidentified. Sequenced with the Oncomine TCR Beta short-read assay was DNA taken from cultured CD4+ T cells. In this case, cultured CD4+ T cells provided the extracted genomic DNA. In TCRdb, the PCR reads were re-called with MiXCR into one record per CDR3 protein. Of 15,000 to 20,000 distinct CDR3 sequences listed, roughly half are singletons. Treatment here: approximately nine-day PBMC culture with coronavirus spike peptide pools or control peptides (ViraFEST assay). ViraFEST used peptide pools to expand antigen-specific T cells, then sequenced TCRs. The sample comes from a study of vaccination and CD4 T cells after COVID-19. Study-level background: Mild disease affected 8 or 9 convalescent patients and severe disease one, all SARS-CoV-2 positive by nasal swab PCR. The control cultures got either a CEFX pool, an HIV-1 Nef pool, or no peptide at all.

With V trimmed by 1 base and J by 5 bases, 12 bases remained unmatched. Germline V gene data show CDR1 as SGHTA and CDR2 as FQGNSA. This CDR3 spans 18 amino acids. Sequencing input: CD4+ T cells from blood, cultured in vitro. V usage is TRBV7-2 and J usage is TRBJ2-5; 11 bases are a match to TRBD2. The TCR sequence derives from a human donor who had recovered from COVID-19. For the CDR3, the DNA is TGTGCCAGCAGCTTAGACTTTAGTAGCGGGGGGGCGGAGGAGACCCAGTACTTC. Encoded protein: CASSLDFSSGGAEETQYF.